Each of the 9 T cell receptor beta chains below was sequenced from the same sample in a study of tumor-infiltrating lymphocytes in oesophageal squamous cell carcinoma. MiXCR was run by TCRdb on the PCR reads, yielding one entry per CDR3 protein. The repertoire holds approximately 11,000 distinct CDR3 sequences, with 52% as singletons. Sequences were obtained from esophageal tumor tissue. These TCRs come from a female donor with esophageal squamous cell carcinoma.

This clonotype was recorded at least ten times. This may be a read error: a much more frequent sequence differs by one nucleotide. J is TRBJ2-7 and V is TRBV6-1; TRBD1 agrees at 9 bases. The CDR3 has 15 residues. In germline, CDR1 is MNHNS, CDR2 SASEGT. The V segment lost 5 bases and the J segment 7 bases; nucleotides outside the gene matches: 12. CDR3: CASSYTGTGSNEQYF. As DNA, the CDR3 is TGTGCCAGCAGTTACACCGGGACAGGGAGCAATGAGCAGTACTTC.

The rearrangement joins TRBV6-6 to TRBJ1-2, with D tentatively TRBD1 (5 bases). The CDR3 is made up of 15 amino acids. Germline assignment: CDR1 MNHNY and CDR2 SVGAGI (reference sequence). V was pared by 0 bases and J by 3 bases, with 11 bases between. The CDR3 bases are TGTGCCAGCAGTTACTCGGGGGGGGTCCACTATGGCTACACCTTC. Protein: CASSYSGGVHYGYTF.

The rearrangement joins TRBV6-6 to TRBJ2-7; D is unclear. The last part of the DNA fits TRBJ2-1 better; the J call may be wrong. The CDR3 spans 15 residues. Germline lookup yields CDR1 MNHNY and CDR2 SVGAGI (reference sequence). Here the CDR3 DNA reads TGTGCCAGCAGTTACTCTGGCTTGGGTACATATGAGCAGTTCTTC. It specifies CASSYSGLGTYEQFF.

V and J are TRBV6-2 or TRBV6-3 and TRBJ1-2, with D possibly matching TRBD1 (6 bases). The CDR3 has 15 residues. Trimming cost V 2 bases and J 4 bases, with 14 bases left between them. CDR1 and CDR2 from the germline V gene are MNHEY and SVGEGT. In DNA, the CDR3 is TGTGCCAGCAGTTACGGGCAGGGGCAAATCTATGGCTACACCTTC. This codes for CASSYGQGQIYGYTF.

This chain connects TRBV4-2 to TRBJ2-4, with 13 positions matching TRBD2. The end of the DNA is better explained by TRBJ2-7, so the J call may be wrong. This CDR3 contains 20 residues. The germline gives CDR1 LGHNA, CDR2 YNFKEQ. Here the CDR3 DNA reads TGTGCCAGCAGCCAAGATCTTCCCAAACTAGCGGGAGGGCGTGGGTACGAGCAGTACTTC. It encodes CASSQDLPKLAGGRGYEQYF.

The chain joins TRBV5-1 to TRBJ1-2; perhaps TRBD1 as D (5 bases). Germline CDR1 reads SGHRS; CDR2 reads YFSETQ. Deletions cut 3 bases from V and 1 base from J, with 7 bases between. The CDR3 is 13 residues long. The CDR3, as DNA: TGCGCCAGCAGCTATGACAGTAACTATGGCTACACCTTC. It translates to CASSYDSNYGYTF.

By share of the sample, this clonotype is large (0.1 to 1%). The junction departs from germline at one end; a sequencing error may be responsible. This rearrangement joins TRBV7-7 to TRBJ2-5; 7 bases are a match to TRBD2. CDR1 is SSHAT, CDR2 FNYEAQ, per germline (reference sequence). The CDR3 loop spans 13 amino acids. In DNA form, the CDR3 reads TGTGCTAGCAGCTCCGGACTAGTAGAGACCCAGTACTTC. Amino acids: CASSSGLVETQYF.

This rearrangement joins TRBV4-1 to TRBJ1-6; D not certain. Trimming removed 0 bases from V and 4 bases from J, with 13 bases in between. The length of the CDR3 is 17 residues. CDR1 and CDR2 (germline): MGHRA, YSYEKL. In nucleotides, the CDR3 is TGCGCCAGCAGCCAAGATTTGTCAGGTGATTATAATTCACCCCTCCACTTT. This encodes CASSQDLSGDYNSPLHF.

Ten or more counts support this clonotype. This chain joins TRBV7-6 and TRBJ2-2, with 10 bases that match TRBD1. The V gene end was trimmed by 5 bases and the J gene end by 6 bases; junction bases not matched to a gene: 6. The CDR3 has 15 residues. CDR1 is SGHVS and CDR2 is FNYEAQ in the germline V gene. CDR3 nucleotides: TGTGCCAGCAGCCCAGGGACAGGGGTGGCCGGGGAGCTGTTTTTT. Encoded protein: CASSPGTGVAGELFF.